This TCR beta chain was obtained from a study of STAT5B mutations in CD4+ large granular lymphocyte leukemia. CDR1 is SEHNR, CDR2 FQNEAQ, per germline (reference sequence). CDR3 length: 13 residues. V gave up 3 bases and J gave up 9 bases; unmatched junction bases: 6. Some clones are missing from TCRdb's copy, which holds only in-frame ones; the method was immunoSEQ multiplex PCR. The table records about 21,000 clones, approximately 70% of them present only once. The sequencing input was CD4+ T cells from blood buffy coats. The TCR originated in a human donor in good health. V usage is TRBV7-9 and J usage is TRBJ2-7, with 9 bases that match TRBD1. The CDR3 reads CASSFAGQGVQYF. CDR3 sequence (DNA): TGTGCCAGCAGCTTTGCGGGACAGGGTGTGCAGTACTTC.